The rows below give T cell receptor beta chains drawn from one sample of a study of blood T cell repertoires in COVID-19. TCRdb keeps only in-frame clones here, not all; method: immunoSEQ multiplex PCR. The table shows 150,000 to 200,000 clones, with around 89% occurring only once. The sequencing sample was made of PBMCs or T cells enriched from blood (not recorded which). These receptors were taken from a woman aged 18-29 years who had recovered from COVID-19. CDR3s leave out the opening cysteine and the closing phenylalanine or tryptophan. The D gene is left open where the match is weak.

>TRBJ1-6|TRBV5-8|NA
ASSLKQGKSPLH
>TRBJ2-2|TRBV7-9|NA
ASSLMGRATGELF
>TRBJ2-7|TRBV6-5|TRBD2
ASSRGLFSYEQY
>TRBJ2-5|TRBV5-4|NA
AKSPAAGKLQETQY
>TRBJ2-7|TRBV9|TRBD1
ASSVDRVTEQY
>TRBJ2-2|TRBV5-1|NA
ASSWGGGANTGELF
>TRBJ1-4|TRBV18|NA
ASSPGQGGEKLF
>TRBJ2-5|TRBV7-2|NA
ASSLEYRSETQY
>TRBJ2-7|TRBV5-1|NA
ASSLGGYEQY
>TRBJ1-5|TRBV28|NA
ASFGGEGNQPQH
>TRBJ1-2|TRBV19|NA
ASSIEGRNYGYT
>TRBJ1-1|TRBV6-8|TRBD1
ASSYSSQGGTEAF
>TRBJ2-7|TRBV18|TRBD2
ASSHDGGGYEQY
>TRBJ1-1|TRBV7-8|TRBD1
ASSADRGERLTEAF
>TRBJ2-4|TRBV27|TRBD1
ASLTGALAKNIQY
>TRBJ1-4|TRBV28|TRBD1
ASSYSGTGSEKLF
>TRBJ1-4|TRBV6-4|TRBD1
ASSEGTGREKLF
>TRBJ1-1|TRBV6-6|NA
ASSYERGEAF
>TRBJ2-1|TRBV28|TRBD2
ASSILRGGIWF
>TRBJ1-1|TRBV19|TRBD1
ASYGPGGKNTEAF
>TRBJ1-1|TRBV9|TRBD1
ASSPWDRGNVGAF
>TRBJ1-2|TRBV12-3/TRBV12-4|NA
ASSTIQGSGYT
>TRBJ2-2|TRBV4-1|NA
ASSQDVRSTGELF
>TRBJ2-5|TRBV2|TRBD2
ASGAGTSSQETQY
>TRBJ1-5|TRBV10-2|NA
ASSVGGSNQPQH
>TRBJ2-1|TRBV6-5|TRBD2
ASSMLAGGHYEQF
>TRBJ1-2|TRBV24-1|TRBD1
ATSDLFDRDDGYT
>TRBJ1-1|TRBV27|TRBD1
ASRRTGANTEAF